The source of this T cell receptor (beta chain) is a study of cytomegalovirus exposure and HLA in healthy donors. Overall study results and limits: Reported findings show TCR beta sequences accurately forecast HLA-A and HLA-B alleles in most subjects. For most TCR sequences rarity was the rule, although some public TCRs occurred in many donors.

In regard to this clone: Its specificity is unknown.

60 Vbeta and 13 Jbeta primers were used in PCR. Data came from immunoSEQ multiplex PCR; TCRdb stores just in-frame clones and leaves some out. The sample lists 160,000 or so clones; 82% were seen once. Trimming cost V 1 base and J 5 bases, with 8 bases left between them. Germline lookup yields CDR1 LGHNA and CDR2 YSLEER. This CDR3 contains 13 residues. The chain couples TRBV4-3 to TRBJ1-2; D is unclear. This receptor was obtained from a man between 50 and 59 years old in good health and CMV-seropositive. The sequenced material came from PBMCs. The CDR3 is CASSQAVAYGYTF. DNA for the CDR3: TGCGCCAGCAGCCAAGCCGTAGCTTATGGCTACACCTTC.